The following is a T cell receptor (beta chain) sequence with its context. Its antigen is currently unknown. The data are from a study of blood T cells in healthy people across ages. Broader study findings: Expanded clonotype changes were possibly confounded by unknown donor CMV status.

Germline assignment: CDR1 LNHNV and CDR2 YYDKDF (reference sequence). The CDR3 extends over 20 amino acids. The V gene lost 0 bases and the J gene lost 0 bases, with 21 bases spanning the gap. Combining a sample-barcoded 5' primer with a J-beta primer mix, a second PCR ran for roughly 7 to 12 cycles. TCRdb fed the 5' RACE reads into MiXCR, producing one record per CDR3 protein. Of 780,000 or so distinct CDR3 sequences in the sample, more than 55% were seen once. This chain joins TRBV15 and TRBJ2-4, with D perhaps given as TRBD1 or TRBD2 (5 bases each). Sequencing was performed on blood. This receptor was identified in a man aged 40-49 years in good health. The CDR3 loop reads CATSRDRIQREGLAKNIQYF. CDR3 coding DNA: TGTGCCACCAGCAGAGATAGGATCCAGCGCGAGGGGCTAGCCAAAAACATTCAGTACTTC.